These 12 T cell receptor beta chains share one sample of origin, sequenced in a study of Ad26.COV2.S vaccination and SARS-CoV-2 variants. Method: immunoSEQ multiplex PCR; TCRdb's copy keeps in-frame clones and lacks some. In the table there are fewer than 900,000 clones, more than 70% of which are singletons. The treatment: around 19 received Ad26.COV2.S at low or high dose, single or two shots; about 5 received placebo; per-sample allocation not given. Sampling happened 63 days after the first vaccine or placebo injection. The sample was peripheral blood, taken in a trial of Ad26.COV2.S vaccine versus placebo. The receptors here all came from a person between 18 and 65 years old who received the Ad26.COV2.S COVID-19 vaccine or a placebo.

The chain carries TRBV19 and TRBJ2-1; tentative D call: TRBD2 (7 bases). Germline CDR1 is LNHDA and CDR2 is SQIVND (reference sequence). V was pared by 3 bases and J by 2 bases, with 11 bases between. This CDR3 region has 15 residues. CDR3 sequence (DNA): TGTGCCAGTAGTATGCGGGGGCCACCCTACAATGAGCAGTTCTTC. Protein: CASSMRGPPYNEQFF.

This chain uses TRBV6-5 with TRBJ2-2; the D is unclear. The V end was cut by 4 bases, the J end by 1 base, with 4 bases between. CDR1 is MNHEY and CDR2 is SVGAGI in the germline V gene. The CDR3 totals 13 residues. The CDR3 DNA sequence: TGTGCCAGCAGTTCCGAGAACACCGGGGAGCTGTTTTTT. Its translation is CASSSENTGELFF.

This chain uses TRBV4-3 with TRBJ1-1; possible D gene TRBD1, 5 bases. Trimming shortened V by 0 bases and J by 11 bases, and 13 bases separated the two germline ends. The germline V gene encodes CDR1 LGHNA and CDR2 YSLEER. The CDR3 totals 13 residues. Written as DNA, the CDR3 is TGCGCCAGCAGCCAAGATCAGGGCAATATGGCTTTCTTT. Translating it yields CASSQDQGNMAFF.

This clone was detected only a few times. V and J are TRBV5-1 and TRBJ1-3; D call uncertain. The germline V gene encodes CDR1 SGHRS and CDR2 YFSETQ. V lost 0 bases, J lost 2 bases, and 3 bases lay in between. The CDR3 covers 13 residues. CDR3 bases: TGCGCCAGCAGCTTGGGGACTGGAAACACCATATATTTT. It specifies CASSLGTGNTIYF.

The rearrangement links TRBV5-6 to TRBJ1-3; possible D gene TRBD1, 6 bases. Trimming pared 1 base from V and 0 bases from J, leaving 14 bases between. The germline V gene encodes CDR1 SGHDT and CDR2 YYEEEE. CDR3 size: 17 residues. The CDR3 DNA sequence: TGTGCCAGCAGCTTGCCTAAAGGGGGATTCTCTGGAAACACCATATATTTT. Its translation: CASSLPKGGFSGNTIYF.

The DNA of the CDR3 is TGTGCCAGTAGTGGGACAGTCTACAATGAGCAGTTCTTC. Translation gives CASSGTVYNEQFF. V usage is TRBV19 and J usage is TRBJ2-1; 7 bases are shared with TRBD1. V was pared by 5 bases and J by 3 bases, with 1 base of the junction left unmatched. CDR3 length: 13 residues. CDR1 LNHDA and CDR2 SQIVND come from the germline V gene (reference sequence). Together with reference TRBV19 and TRBJ2-1, the CDR3 gives the full variable domain: DGGITQSPKYLFRKEGQNVTLSCEQNLNHDAMYWYRQDPGQGLRLIYYSQIVNDFQKGDIAEGYSVSREKKESFPLTVTSAQKNPTAFYLCASSGTVYNEQFFGPGTRLTVL.

The V gene is TRBV25-1, the J gene TRBJ2-7; TRBD1 matches 11 bases. CDR3 length: 16 residues. CDR1 is MGHDK and CDR2 is SYGVNS in the germline V gene. The trim removed 1 base at V and 5 bases at J, leaving 7 bases unmatched. This CDR3 is CASSEWGGQGVNEQYF. Written as DNA, the CDR3 is TGTGCCAGCAGTGAATGGGGGGGACAGGGGGTCAACGAGCAGTACTTC.

The chain carries TRBV3-1 (or the pseudogene TRBV3-2) and TRBJ2-2; D gene ambiguous. The germline V gene encodes CDR1 LGHDT and CDR2 YNNKEL (reference sequence). The V gene lost 1 base and the J gene lost 4 bases, with 7 bases spanning the gap. The CDR3 sequence is 14 residues long. The CDR3 is CASSQVPSTGELFF. As DNA, the CDR3 is TGTGCCAGCAGCCAAGTACCATCCACCGGGGAGCTGTTTTTT.

The chain employs TRBV10-3 and TRBJ2-7; tentative D call: TRBD1 (8 bases). Germline values: CDR1 ENHRY, CDR2 SYGVKD. This CDR3 has 13 residues. The ends were cut back, 4 bases at V and 5 bases at J, with 12 bases in the middle. The CDR3 sequence: CAISVQGGDEQYF. CDR3 sequence (DNA): TGTGCCATCAGTGTACAGGGGGGGGACGAGCAGTACTTC.

The rearrangement links TRBV5-4 to TRBJ1-6, with unresolved D. The CDR3 runs to 14 residues. Deletions cut 0 bases from V and 9 bases from J, with 10 bases between. Germline CDR1 and CDR2: SGHNT and YYREEE (reference sequence). CDR3 residues: CASSLEGNGSPLHF. CDR3 bases: TGTGCCAGCAGCTTGGAAGGGAACGGTTCACCCCTCCACTTT.

V gene TRBV19 combines with J gene TRBJ2-2; 7 bases line up with TRBD2. CDR3 size: 16 residues. Trimming took 7 bases from V and 5 from J; bases not matched to a gene: 13. The germline V gene encodes CDR1 LNHDA and CDR2 SQIVND (reference sequence). This CDR3 reads CASKPRASGETGELFF. The CDR3 bases are TGTGCCAGTAAGCCCCGGGCTAGCGGAGAGACCGGGGAGCTGTTTTTT.

To note about this clone: At one boundary the junction diverges from the germline segment, which might be a read error. V usage is TRBV7-7 and J usage is TRBJ1-5, with TRBD1 as a possible D gene (6 bases). Germline values: CDR1 SSHAT, CDR2 FNYEAQ (reference sequence). This CDR3 has 15 amino acids. The CDR3 protein is CASSLPYRVSQPQHF. In nucleotides, the CDR3 is TGTGCTAGCAGCTTGCCGTACAGGGTGTCTCAGCCCCAGCATTTT.